Included here is one T cell receptor beta chain sequence, with context. The data are from a study of blood T cell repertoires in COVID-19. At the level of the study: Sources were T cells, B-cell-depleted T cells, or PBMCs; the material itself was cDNA or gDNA.

Per the authors' pipeline: Amplification of reference gene primers provided the estimated nucleated cell counts. Sequencing used immunoSEQ multiplex PCR; TCRdb keeps in-frame clones, though not all of them. V, J and clone size derive from that table, while D and trimming were established from the DNA sequence. Among 100,000 to 150,000 clones listed, about 83% were seen once. Germline V gene data show CDR1 as LGHDT and CDR2 as YNNKEL (reference sequence). Trimming removed 6 bases at V and 0 bases at J, with 12 bases between. The CDR3 is 15 residues long. Sequencing was done on a sample of peripheral blood. This receptor was identified in a man aged 55 to 70 with acute or convalescent COVID-19. V and J are TRBV3-1 (or the pseudogene TRBV3-2) and TRBJ1-3; D remains ambiguous. CDR3 bases: TGTGCCAGCAGGGACGAAGGGAGCTCTGGAAACACCATATATTTT. This encodes CASRDEGSSGNTIYF.